What follows are 11 T cell receptor beta chains derived from one specimen sequenced in a study of blood T cell repertoires in COVID-19. The method was immunoSEQ multiplex PCR; TCRdb's version includes in-frame clones alone and lacks a portion of them. This table has approximately 80,000 clones, about four fifths appearing once. The sample consisted of peripheral blood. The receptor source for this set is a man at least 80 years old with acute or convalescent COVID-19.

The chain carries TRBV6-1 and TRBJ1-5; D is unresolved. This CDR3 comprises 15 residues. V lost 3 bases and J lost 0, with 9 bases in between. CDR1 is MNHNS and CDR2 is SASEGT in the germline V gene. This chain's CDR3 is CASSDNRYSNQPQHF. The CDR3 DNA reads as TGTGCCAGCAGTGACAACAGATATAGCAATCAGCCCCAGCATTTT.

A few counts support this clone. V and J are TRBV6-2 or TRBV6-3 and TRBJ2-3, with TRBD1 identical over 10 bases. V was clipped by 4 bases and J by 6 bases; unmatched bases: 7. CDR1 is MNHEY, CDR2 SVGEGT, per germline. The CDR3 covers 15 residues. This chain's CDR3 is CASSWGQGRSDTQYF. Here the CDR3 DNA reads TGTGCCAGCAGTTGGGGACAGGGGAGATCGGATACGCAGTATTTT.

The V call is TRBV18, the J call TRBJ1-4; no reliable D call. Germline V gene data show CDR1 as KGHSH and CDR2 as LQKENI. The CDR3 is made up of 15 amino acids. Trimming shortened V by 3 bases and J by 0 bases, and 8 bases separated the two germline ends. This chain's CDR3 is CASSPQAPTNEKLFF. The CDR3 nucleotides are TGTGCCAGCTCACCTCAGGCACCAACTAATGAAAAACTGTTTTTT.

The chain uses TRBV30 and TRBJ1-2; D possibly corresponds to TRBD1 (6 bases). CDR3 length equals 13 residues. The V end was cut by 2 bases, the J end by 2 bases, with 9 bases between. Germline V gene sequence: CDR1 GTSNPN, CDR2 SVGIG (reference sequence). CDR3 in DNA: TGTGCCTGGAGTCAACAGGGAAACTATGGCTACACCTTC. Translating gives CAWSQQGNYGYTF. Full variable domain (rest looked up from reference TRBV30 and TRBJ1-2): SQTIHQWPATLVQPVGSPLSLECTVEGTSNPNLYWYRQAAGRGLQLLFYSVGIGQISSEVPQNLSASRPQDRQFILSSKKLLLSDSGFYLCAWSQQGNYGYTFGSGTRLTVV.

The chain uses TRBV29-1 and TRBJ1-1; D not resolved. With 0 bases removed from V and 3 bases from J, the gap between germline ends came to 8 bases. The CDR3 spans 13 residues. Germline-derived CDR1 and CDR2 are SQVTM and ANQGSEA. The CDR3 nucleotides read TGCAGCGTTGAAGATTCGGGATACACTGAAGCTTTCTTT. Protein: CSVEDSGYTEAFF.

This rearrangement joins TRBV27 to TRBJ1-2; D is possibly TRBD1 (5 bases). Germline CDR1 is MNHEY and CDR2 is SMNVEV (reference sequence). This CDR3 is 13 amino acids long. Trimming shortened V by 7 bases and J by 1 base, and 10 bases separated the two germline ends. The CDR3 DNA sequence: TGTGCCAGCAAGACAGCAAATAACTATGGCTACACCTTC. This sequence encodes CASKTANNYGYTF.

The chain recombines TRBV19 with TRBJ2-6; D uncertain. The CDR3 extends over 15 amino acids. The V and J ends lost 2 bases and 0 bases respectively, with 5 bases between them. From germline, CDR1 is LNHDA and CDR2 SQIVND (reference sequence). CDR3 residues: CASSIQVSGANVLTF. The CDR3 DNA sequence: TGTGCCAGTAGTATACAGGTCTCTGGGGCCAACGTCCTGACTTTC. Together with reference TRBV19 and TRBJ2-6, the CDR3 gives the full variable domain: DGGITQSPKYLFRKEGQNVTLSCEQNLNHDAMYWYRQDPGQGLRLIYYSQIVNDFQKGDIAEGYSVSREKKESFPLTVTSAQKNPTAFYLCASSIQVSGANVLTFGAGSRLTVL.

The chain links TRBV28 to TRBJ1-4, with 8 bases identical to TRBD1. This CDR3 has 15 amino acids. Trimming took 2 bases from V and 8 from J; bases not matched to a gene: 7. Germline assignment: CDR1 MDHEN and CDR2 SYDVKM. CDR3 nucleotide sequence: TGTGCCAGCAGTTTACCACAGGGGGTAAACGAAAAACTGTTTTTT. It codes for CASSLPQGVNEKLFF.

Comments on this clone: An end of the junction does not agree with germline; a read error may underlie this. The gene calls are TRBV7-7 and TRBJ2-7; 7 positions agree with TRBD1. The CDR3 spans 13 residues. In germline, CDR1 is SSHAT, CDR2 FNYEAQ (reference sequence). The CDR3 protein is CASSRDSSYEQYF. The CDR3 DNA sequence: TGTGCTAGCAGCCGGGACAGCTCCTACGAGCAGTACTTC.

The gene calls are TRBV5-1 and TRBJ2-1; 7 positions agree with TRBD1. The CDR3 length is 13 residues. Germline loops: CDR1 SGHRS, CDR2 YFSETQ. Trimming took 3 bases from V and 5 from J; bases not matched to a gene: 2. CDR3: CASSWDRHNEQFF. CDR3 bases: TGCGCCAGCAGCTGGGACAGACACAATGAGCAGTTCTTC.

This clone was recorded once. The chain recombines TRBV6-1 with TRBJ2-1; D perhaps matches TRBD1 (5 bases). CDR1 and CDR2 from the germline V gene are MNHNS and SASEGT. CDR3 length: 16 residues. The germline V and J ends were trimmed by 0 bases and 2 bases, with 11 bases remaining between them. The CDR3 region has the DNA TGTGCCAGCAGTGAAGCGCTGGGGCCTCCCTACAATGAGCAGTTCTTC. This gives the protein CASSEALGPPYNEQFF.